Included here is one TCR beta chain sequence, with context. Its antigen remains unidentified. The time point denotes: pretreatment peripheral blood. Trimming removed 4 bases from V and 7 bases from J, with 14 bases in between. CDR3 length: 14 residues. Germline CDR1 is SGHRS and CDR2 is YFSETQ. The sample originates from a study of PD-L1 blockade in urothelial cancer. Looking at the study overall: The analyses of blood took place 3 weeks (second dose) and 6 weeks after treatment start.

Regarding the study as a whole: Those with durable benefit had larger increases in tumor-associated blood clones at 3 weeks.

PCRs each included synthetic TCR analog templates spiked in. Repertoires were generated with immunoSEQ multiplex PCR, while TCRdb's copy carries only in-frame clones and drops some. In the table there are approximately 47,000 clones, approximately 78% of which are singletons. The rearrangement joins TRBV5-1 to TRBJ1-4; D ambiguous. Sample: PBMCs, taken around atezolizumab (anti-PD-L1) treatment. This clonotype was sampled from a man aged 50 to 59 with urothelial cancer. In DNA form, the CDR3 reads TGCGCCAGCAGCCCGGGCCGGGGAGGTGAAAAACTGTTTTTT. Residues: CASSPGRGGEKLFF. The full variable domain, completed using reference TRBV5-1 and TRBJ1-4, is KAGVTQTPRYLIKTRGQQVTLSCSPISGHRSVSWYQQTPGQGLQFLFEYFSETQRNKGNFPGRFSGRQFSNSRSEMNVSTLELGDSALYLCASSPGRGGEKLFFGSGTQLSVL.